This TCR beta chain comes out of a study of CD8 T cells in ankylosing spondylitis. Whole-study results and caveats: In the blood and synovial fluid of reactive arthritis, some motif variants had been previously reported. A motif of 7 to 9 highly homologous TCR beta variants was seen as apparently characteristic of ankylosing spondylitis blood. In peripheral blood, disease-linked CD8+ clones occurred at relatively low frequencies.

TCRdb itself ran the 5' RACE reads through MiXCR, one entry per CDR3 protein. The sample lists some 100,000 distinct CDR3 sequences, about 8.3% seen once, with about 31% in the top ten. This CDR3 contains 13 residues. The V gene lost 0 bases and the J gene lost 5 bases, with 7 bases spanning the gap. Germline-derived CDR1 and CDR2 are MNHEY and SMNVEV (reference sequence). Notes on this clonotype: Its target is not known.

The rearrangement links TRBV27 to TRBJ1-2; no clear D gene. The sequencing input was blood, either unsorted or a sorted T cell fraction (not recorded which). The TCR originated in a male donor with ankylosing spondylitis. The CDR3 is CASSLSTGYGYTF. The CDR3 region has the DNA TGTGCCAGCAGTTTATCTACGGGGTATGGCTACACCTTC.